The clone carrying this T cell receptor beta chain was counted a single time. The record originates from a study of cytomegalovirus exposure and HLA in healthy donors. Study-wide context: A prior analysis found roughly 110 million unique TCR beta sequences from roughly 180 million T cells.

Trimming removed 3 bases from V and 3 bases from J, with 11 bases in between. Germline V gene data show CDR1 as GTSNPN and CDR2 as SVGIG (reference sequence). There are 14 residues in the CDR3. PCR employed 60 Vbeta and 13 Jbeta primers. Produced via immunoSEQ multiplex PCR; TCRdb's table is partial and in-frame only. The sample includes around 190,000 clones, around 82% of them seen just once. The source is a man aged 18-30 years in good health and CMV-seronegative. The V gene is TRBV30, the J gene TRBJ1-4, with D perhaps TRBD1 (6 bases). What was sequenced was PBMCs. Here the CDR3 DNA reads TGTGCCTGGAGCAGGGGAAGATCTAATGAAAAACTGTTTTTT. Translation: CAWSRGRSNEKLFF.